Listed below are T cell receptor beta chains from one sample, sequenced in a study of cytomegalovirus exposure and HLA in healthy donors. Using immunoSEQ multiplex PCR, the repertoire was profiled, and TCRdb retains in-frame clones only, with some absent. Among over 95,000 clones listed, 67% were seen once. Sequencing was carried out using PBMCs. These receptors all come from a young man in good health and CMV-seropositive. CDR3s include the opening cysteine and the closing phenylalanine or tryptophan. D genes are given only for firm matches. Some rows have no size entry. The others give once, few or many, or a class for an expanded clone.

.	TRBV19	TRBD1	TRBJ2-7	CASSNRARGREQYF	TGTGCCAGTAGTAACCGGGCCAGGGGGCGCGAGCAGTACTTC
.	TRBV7-2	TRBD1	TRBJ2-5	CASSRGQGETQYF	TGTGCCAGCAGCCGGGGACAGGGAGAGACCCAGTACTTC
.	TRBV27	.	TRBJ2-1	CASSPLSGGQQFF	TGTGCCAGCAGTCCCCTTAGCGGCGGACAGCAGTTCTTC
once	TRBV28	.	TRBJ2-3	CASRPSSWGSDTQYF	TGTGCCAGCAGACCGAGTTCCTGGGGCTCAGATACGCAGTATTTT
.	TRBV6-5	.	TRBJ1-1	CASSYNRAEAFF	TGTGCCAGCAGTTACAACAGGGCTGAAGCTTTCTTT
.	TRBV27	.	TRBJ1-6	CASSPTTGYNSPLHF	TGTGCCAGCAGTCCCACGACGGGTTATAATTCACCCCTCCACTTT
.	TRBV18	.	TRBJ1-3	CASSGMPISGNTIYF	TGTGCCAGCTCCGGGATGCCCATCTCTGGAAACACCATATATTTT
.	TRBV2	.	TRBJ1-6	CASSEADRSNSPLHF	TGTGCCAGCAGTGAAGCGGACAGAAGTAATTCACCCCTCCACTTT
.	TRBV5-1	TRBD2	TRBJ2-3	CASSTPSGGTDTQYF	TGCGCCAGCAGCACACCCAGCGGGGGCACAGATACGCAGTATTTT
.	TRBV11-2	.	TRBJ2-2	CASSLRLQKNTGELFF	TGTGCCAGCAGCTTAAGGTTACAGAAGAACACCGGGGAGCTGTTTTTT
.	TRBV28	.	TRBJ1-5	CASSATGTSNQPQHF	TGTGCCAGCAGCGCCACAGGGACGAGCAATCAGCCCCAGCATTTT
.	TRBV5-4	.	TRBJ2-3	CASSLDRKTGTDTQYF	TGTGCCAGCAGCTTGGATCGGAAGACAGGCACAGATACGCAGTATTTT
.	TRBV5-1	.	TRBJ2-5	CASSFTRKQETQYF	TGCGCCAGCAGCTTTACGAGAAAACAAGAGACCCAGTACTTC
.	TRBV15	.	TRBJ1-4	CATSSSLGDTNEKLFF	TGTGCCACCAGCAGCAGTTTAGGGGATACTAATGAAAAACTGTTTTTT
few	TRBV28	.	TRBJ1-2	CASSPGEGETLYGYTF	TGTGCCAGCAGTCCCGGGGAGGGAGAGACTTTATATGGCTACACCTTC
.	TRBV18	.	TRBJ2-2	CASSPTYDTGELFF	TGTGCCAGCTCACCAACATACGACACCGGGGAGCTGTTTTTT
.	TRBV5-1	TRBD2	TRBJ2-1	CASSRDGAGVYNEQFF	TGCGCCAGCAGCCGCGATGGAGCGGGGGTCTACAATGAGCAGTTCTTC
.	TRBV27	TRBD1	TRBJ1-1	CASSTRQGPLNTEAFF	TGTGCCAGCAGTACCCGACAGGGGCCTCTGAACACTGAAGCTTTCTTT
.	TRBV5-4	TRBD2	TRBJ2-7	CASSLAGLAGEQYF	TGTGCCAGCAGCTTGGCGGGACTAGCGGGGGAGCAGTACTTC
.	TRBV7-9	.	TRBJ2-5	CASSRQGIAETQYF	TGTGCCAGCAGTCGGCAGGGTATCGCGGAGACCCAGTACTTC
.	TRBV27	.	TRBJ2-5	CASSFDSLQETQYF	TGTGCCAGCAGTTTCGACAGTCTCCAAGAGACCCAGTACTTC
.	TRBV6-1	.	TRBJ2-7	CAAGLSGSYEQYF	TGTGCCGCGGGCCTTAGCGGCTCCTACGAGCAGTACTTC
few	TRBV9	.	TRBJ1-3	CASSVLTGGGNTIYF	TGTGCCAGCAGCGTACTTACGGGGGGCGGAAACACCATATATTTT
.	TRBV4-1	TRBD2	TRBJ2-1	CASRGGLAGATIDGQFF	TGCGCCAGCCGGGGAGGGCTAGCGGGGGCCACCATTGATGGGCAGTTCTTC
.	TRBV2	TRBD1	TRBJ1-2	CASRTGDYGYTF	TGTGCCAGCAGAACAGGGGACTATGGCTACACCTTC
.	TRBV5-1	.	TRBJ2-3	CASSWGPPGRTDTQYF	TGCGCCAGCAGCTGGGGGCCCCCCGGACGCACAGATACGCAGTATTTT
.	TRBV5-1	.	TRBJ1-2	CASSSPRDGGGYTF	TGCGCCAGCAGCTCCCCGAGAGACGGGGGGGGCTACACCTTC
.	TRBV21-1	.	TRBJ1-2	CASSKKGSGGYTF	TGTGCCAGCAGCAAAAAGGGGTCTGGGGGCTACACCTTC
.	TRBV5-4	.	TRBJ1-5	CASSLAGEQPQHF	TGTGCCAGCAGCTTGGCAGGGGAGCAGCCCCAGCATTTT
.	TRBV4-2	.	TRBJ2-2	CASSQGETIVRRELFF	TGTGCCAGCAGCCAAGGAGAGACAATCGTACGCCGGGAGCTGTTTTTT
.	TRBV7-2	TRBD1	TRBJ1-1	CASSFGQGLEAFF	TGTGCCAGCAGCTTCGGACAGGGGCTAGAAGCTTTCTTT
.	TRBV6-1	.	TRBJ2-4	CASQVSVGKNIQYF	TGTGCCAGCCAGGTTAGCGTGGGGAAAAACATTCAGTACTTC
.	TRBV25-1	TRBD1	TRBJ2-3	CASSDGQGADTQYF	TGTGCCAGCAGTGATGGGCAGGGGGCAGATACGCAGTATTTT
.	TRBV7-6	.	TRBJ1-4	CASSPRALSEKLFF	TGTGCCAGCAGCCCGCGCGCCTTATCTGAAAAACTGTTTTTT
.	TRBV19	.	TRBJ1-1	CASSPRVGTDAFF	TGTGCCAGTAGTCCCCGGGTCGGTACCGACGCTTTCTTT
.	TRBV18	TRBD1	TRBJ1-5	CASSPLDRAQPQHF	TGTGCCAGCTCACCGCTCGACAGGGCTCAGCCCCAGCATTTT
.	TRBV2	.	TRBJ2-3	CASSPPTDTQYF	TGTGCCAGCAGTCCCCCGACAGATACGCAGTATTTT
.	TRBV6-4	.	TRBJ1-2	CASSVGTHGGGYTF	TGTGCCAGCAGTGTCGGGACTCACGGAGGTGGCTACACCTTC
.	TRBV2	.	TRBJ2-5	CASRRTGLFQETQYF	TGTGCCAGCAGGCGAACAGGTCTCTTCCAAGAGACCCAGTACTTC
.	TRBV30	.	TRBJ2-7	CAWSVRRGEQYF	TGTGCCTGGAGTGTACGTAGGGGCGAGCAGTACTTC
once	TRBV4-1	.	TRBJ2-7	CASSQFIVYSLTYEQYF	TGCGCCAGCAGCCAATTTATCGTCTACAGTCTTACCTACGAGCAGTACTTC